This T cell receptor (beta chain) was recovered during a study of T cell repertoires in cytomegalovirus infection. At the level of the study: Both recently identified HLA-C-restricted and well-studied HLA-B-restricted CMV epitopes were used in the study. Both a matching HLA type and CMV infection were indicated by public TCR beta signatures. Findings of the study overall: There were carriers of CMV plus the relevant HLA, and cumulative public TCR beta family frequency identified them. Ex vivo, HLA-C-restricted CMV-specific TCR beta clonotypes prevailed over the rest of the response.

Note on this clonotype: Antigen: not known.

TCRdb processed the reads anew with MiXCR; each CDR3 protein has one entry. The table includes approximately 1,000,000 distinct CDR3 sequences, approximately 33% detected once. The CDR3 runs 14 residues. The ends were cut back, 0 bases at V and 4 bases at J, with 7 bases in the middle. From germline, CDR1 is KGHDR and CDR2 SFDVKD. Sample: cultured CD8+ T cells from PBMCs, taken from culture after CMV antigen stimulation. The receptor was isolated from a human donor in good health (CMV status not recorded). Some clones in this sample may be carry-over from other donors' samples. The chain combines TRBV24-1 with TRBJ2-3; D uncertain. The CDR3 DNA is TGTGCCACCAGTGATTTGGATCTGCCAGATACGCAGTATTTT. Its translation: CATSDLDLPDTQYF.